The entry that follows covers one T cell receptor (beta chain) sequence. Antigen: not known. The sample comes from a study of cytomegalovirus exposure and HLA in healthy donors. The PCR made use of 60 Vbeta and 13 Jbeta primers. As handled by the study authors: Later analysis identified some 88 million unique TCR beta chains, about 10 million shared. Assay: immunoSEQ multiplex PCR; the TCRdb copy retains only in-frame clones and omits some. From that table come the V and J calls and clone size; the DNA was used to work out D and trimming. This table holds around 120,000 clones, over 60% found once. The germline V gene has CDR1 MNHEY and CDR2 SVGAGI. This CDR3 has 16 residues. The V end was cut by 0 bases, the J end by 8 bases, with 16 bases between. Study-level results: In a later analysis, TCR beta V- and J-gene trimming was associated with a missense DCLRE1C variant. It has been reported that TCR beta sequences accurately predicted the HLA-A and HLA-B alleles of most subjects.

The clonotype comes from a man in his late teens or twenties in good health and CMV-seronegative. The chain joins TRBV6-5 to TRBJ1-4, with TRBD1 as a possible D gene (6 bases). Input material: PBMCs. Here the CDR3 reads CASSYSLGGGREKLFF. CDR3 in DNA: TGTGCCAGCAGTTACTCTTTGGGAGGGGGACGGGAAAAACTGTTTTTT.